The source of this T cell receptor beta chain is a study of cytomegalovirus exposure and HLA in healthy donors. Note on this clone: Its target is not known.

The study ran its PCR with 60 Vbeta and 13 Jbeta primers. The table came from immunoSEQ multiplex PCR; TCRdb's copy has only in-frame clones and leaves some out. This table has about 160,000 clones, approximately 84% appearing once. Broader study findings: Earlier findings revealed that most TCR beta V segments proved productive either about 90% or about 30% of the time.

The receptor comes from a woman aged 50 to 60 in good health and CMV-seropositive. Sequenced input: PBMCs.

CDR3 loop: CASSQQAGTNEKLFF. The CDR3 DNA follows: TGTGCCAGCTCCCAACAAGCGGGAACTAATGAAAAACTGTTTTTT. This sequence joins TRBV18 and TRBJ1-4; D unresolved. The germline V and J ends were trimmed by 6 bases and 1 base, with 12 bases remaining between them. The germline V gene encodes CDR1 KGHSH and CDR2 LQKENI. This CDR3 region has 15 residues.